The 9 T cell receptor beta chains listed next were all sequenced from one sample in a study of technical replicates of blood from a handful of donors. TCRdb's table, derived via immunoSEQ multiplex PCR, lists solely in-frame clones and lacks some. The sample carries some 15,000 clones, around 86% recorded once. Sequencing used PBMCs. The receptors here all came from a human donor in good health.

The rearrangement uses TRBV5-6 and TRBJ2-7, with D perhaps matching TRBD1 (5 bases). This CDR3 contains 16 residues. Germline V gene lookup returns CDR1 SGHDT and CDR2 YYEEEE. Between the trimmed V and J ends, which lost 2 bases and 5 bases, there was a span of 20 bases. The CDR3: CASSFSFVGRVDEQYF. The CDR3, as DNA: TGTGCCAGCAGCTTTTCATTCGTCGGCAGGGTGGACGAGCAGTACTTC.

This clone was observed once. CDR3 loop: CAWSQGAFNTEAFF. The CDR3 nucleotides read TGTGCCTGGAGCCAGGGGGCCTTTAACACTGAAGCTTTCTTT. The chain recombines TRBV30 with TRBJ1-1, with 8 bases that match TRBD1. Trimming at V came to 3 bases and at J to 2 bases, leaving 5 bases not matched to a gene. The CDR3 is 14 amino acids. Germline CDR1 reads GTSNPN; CDR2 reads SVGIG (reference sequence).

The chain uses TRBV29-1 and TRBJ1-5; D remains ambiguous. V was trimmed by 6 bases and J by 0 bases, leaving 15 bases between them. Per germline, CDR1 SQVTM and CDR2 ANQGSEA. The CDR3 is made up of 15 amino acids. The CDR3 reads CSVRTPGTSNQPQHF. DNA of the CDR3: TGCAGCGTCAGGACCCCGGGAACTAGCAATCAGCCCCAGCATTTT.

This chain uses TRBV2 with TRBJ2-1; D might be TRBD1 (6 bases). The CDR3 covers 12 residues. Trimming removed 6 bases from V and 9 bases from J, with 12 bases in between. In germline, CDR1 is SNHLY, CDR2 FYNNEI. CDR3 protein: CASSFRGFEQFF. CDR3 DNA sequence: TGTGCCAGCAGCTTCAGGGGATTTGAGCAGTTCTTC.

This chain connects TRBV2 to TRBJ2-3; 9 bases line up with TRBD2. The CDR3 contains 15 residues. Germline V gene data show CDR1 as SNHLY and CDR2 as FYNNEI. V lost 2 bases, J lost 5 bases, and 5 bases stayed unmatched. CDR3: CASSEFAGGQDTQYF. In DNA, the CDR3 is TGTGCCAGCAGTGAATTTGCGGGAGGGCAAGATACGCAGTATTTT.

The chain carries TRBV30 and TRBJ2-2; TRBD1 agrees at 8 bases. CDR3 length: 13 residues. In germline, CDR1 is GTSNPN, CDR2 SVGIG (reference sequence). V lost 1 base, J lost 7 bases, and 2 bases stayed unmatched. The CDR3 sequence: CAWSGTGIGELFF. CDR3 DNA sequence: TGTGCCTGGAGTGGGACAGGGATCGGGGAGCTGTTTTTT.

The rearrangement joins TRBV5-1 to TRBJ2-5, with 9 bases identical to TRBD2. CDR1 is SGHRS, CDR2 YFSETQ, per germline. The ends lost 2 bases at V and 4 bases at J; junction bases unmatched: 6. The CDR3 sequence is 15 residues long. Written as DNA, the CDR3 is TGCGCCAGCAGCTTACCGTTAGCGGGAGTAGAGACCCAGTACTTC. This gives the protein CASSLPLAGVETQYF. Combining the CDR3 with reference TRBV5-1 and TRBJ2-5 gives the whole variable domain KAGVTQTPRYLIKTRGQQVTLSCSPISGHRSVSWYQQTPGQGLQFLFEYFSETQRNKGNFPGRFSGRQFSNSRSEMNVSTLELGDSALYLCASSLPLAGVETQYFGPGTRLLVL.

DNA for the CDR3: TGTGCCAGCCGGACTAGCGGGAGAACAGATACGCAGTATTTT. This gives the protein CASRTSGRTDTQYF. The genes are TRBV6-9 and TRBJ2-3; 13 bases map to TRBD2. The CDR3 loop spans 14 amino acids. Germline CDR1 MNHGY, CDR2 SVAAGI. Trimming removed 8 bases from V and 3 bases from J; junction bases left unmatched: 2.

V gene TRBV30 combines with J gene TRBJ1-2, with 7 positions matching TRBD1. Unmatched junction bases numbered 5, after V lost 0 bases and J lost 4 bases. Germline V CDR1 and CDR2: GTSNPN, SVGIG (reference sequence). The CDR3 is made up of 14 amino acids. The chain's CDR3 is CAWSVGTAFYGYTF. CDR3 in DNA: TGTGCCTGGAGTGTCGGGACAGCGTTCTATGGCTACACCTTC.